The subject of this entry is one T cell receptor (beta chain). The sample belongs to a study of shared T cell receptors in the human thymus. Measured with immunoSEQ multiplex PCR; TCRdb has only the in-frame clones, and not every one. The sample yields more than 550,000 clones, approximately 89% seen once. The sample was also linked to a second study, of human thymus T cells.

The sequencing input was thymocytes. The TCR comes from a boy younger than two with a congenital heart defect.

The CDR3 loop reads CASSLAEGSGNTIYF. DNA of the CDR3: TGTGCCAGCAGCTTGGCGGAGGGCTCTGGAAACACCATATATTTT. J is TRBJ1-3 and V is TRBV5-8; D gene ambiguous. The CDR3 extends over 15 amino acids. Per germline, CDR1 SGHTS and CDR2 YDEGEE. Trimming took off 0 bases at V and 0 bases at J, with 7 bases between the two ends.